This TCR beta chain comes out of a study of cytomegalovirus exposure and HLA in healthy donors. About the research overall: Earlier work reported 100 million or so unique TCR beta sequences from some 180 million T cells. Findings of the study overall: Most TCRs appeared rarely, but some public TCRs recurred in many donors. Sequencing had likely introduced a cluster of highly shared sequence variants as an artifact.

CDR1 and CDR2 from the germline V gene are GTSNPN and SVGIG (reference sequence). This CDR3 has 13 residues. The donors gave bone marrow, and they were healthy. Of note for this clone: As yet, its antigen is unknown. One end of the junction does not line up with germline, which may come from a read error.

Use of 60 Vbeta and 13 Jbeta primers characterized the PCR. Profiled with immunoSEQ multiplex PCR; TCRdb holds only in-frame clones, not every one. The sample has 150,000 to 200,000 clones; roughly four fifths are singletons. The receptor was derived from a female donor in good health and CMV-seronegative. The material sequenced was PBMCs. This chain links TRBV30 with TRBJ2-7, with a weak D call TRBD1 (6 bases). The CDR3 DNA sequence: TGTGCCTGGGGACCACAGGGCTCCTACGAGCAGCACTTC. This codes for CAWGPQGSYEQHF.